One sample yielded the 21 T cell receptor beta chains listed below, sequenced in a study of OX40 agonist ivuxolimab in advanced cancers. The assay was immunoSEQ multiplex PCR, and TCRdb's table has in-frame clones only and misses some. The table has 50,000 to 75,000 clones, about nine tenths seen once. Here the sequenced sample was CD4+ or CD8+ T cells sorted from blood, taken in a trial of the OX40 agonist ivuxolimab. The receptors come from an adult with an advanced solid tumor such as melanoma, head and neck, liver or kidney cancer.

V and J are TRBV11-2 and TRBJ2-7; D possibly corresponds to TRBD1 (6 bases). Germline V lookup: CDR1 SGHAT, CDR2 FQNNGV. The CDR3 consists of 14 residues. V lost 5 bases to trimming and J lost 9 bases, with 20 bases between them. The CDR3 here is CASSTPGSGVGQYF. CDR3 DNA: TGTGCCAGCAGCACCCCGGGCTCAGGGGTCGGGCAGTACTTC.

The CDR3 here is CASSLGPTYEQYF. For the CDR3, the DNA is TGTGCCAGCAGCTTAGGTCCTACCTACGAGCAGTACTTC. The V and J genes are TRBV11-2 and TRBJ2-7; no reliable D call. CDR3 length: 13 amino acids. CDR1 SGHAT and CDR2 FQNNGV come from the germline V gene. The V end lost 1 base, the J end lost 2 bases, and 6 bases lay between the germline ends.

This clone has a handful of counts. In DNA, the CDR3 is TGTGCCAGCAGCCCCCGGGGGGTCTCCTACGAGCAGTACTTC. The encoded protein is CASSPRGVSYEQYF. The chain joins TRBV13 to TRBJ2-7; 7 positions agree with TRBD2. The CDR3 has 14 amino acids. Germline V gene lookup returns CDR1 PRHDT and CDR2 FYEKMQ (reference sequence). V trimming: 5 bases; J trimming: 0 bases; junction bases outside the gene matches: 4.

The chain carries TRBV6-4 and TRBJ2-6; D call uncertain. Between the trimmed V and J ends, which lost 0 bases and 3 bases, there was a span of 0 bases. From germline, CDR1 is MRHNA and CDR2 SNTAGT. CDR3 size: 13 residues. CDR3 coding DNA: TGTGCCAGCAGTGACTCTGGGGCCAACGTCCTGACTTTC. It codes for CASSDSGANVLTF.

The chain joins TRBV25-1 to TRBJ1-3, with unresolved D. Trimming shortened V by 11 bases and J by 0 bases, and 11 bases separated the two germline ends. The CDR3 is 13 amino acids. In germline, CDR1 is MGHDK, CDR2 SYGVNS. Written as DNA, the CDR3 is TGTGCCCACGGCTCCAGCTCTGGAAACACCATATATTTT. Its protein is CAHGSSSGNTIYF. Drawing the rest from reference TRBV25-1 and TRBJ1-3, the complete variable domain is EADIYQTPRYLVIGTGKKITLECSQTMGHDKMYWYQQDPGMELHLIHYSYGVNSTEKGDLSSESTVSRIRTEHFPLTLESARPSHTSQYLCAHGSSSGNTIYFGEGSWLTVV.

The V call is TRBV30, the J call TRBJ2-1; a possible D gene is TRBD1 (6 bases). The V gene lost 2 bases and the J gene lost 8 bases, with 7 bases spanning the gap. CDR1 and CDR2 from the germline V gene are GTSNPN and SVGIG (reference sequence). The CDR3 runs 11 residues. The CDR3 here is CAWSRGYEQFF. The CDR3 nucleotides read TGTGCCTGGAGTAGGGGGTATGAGCAGTTCTTC.

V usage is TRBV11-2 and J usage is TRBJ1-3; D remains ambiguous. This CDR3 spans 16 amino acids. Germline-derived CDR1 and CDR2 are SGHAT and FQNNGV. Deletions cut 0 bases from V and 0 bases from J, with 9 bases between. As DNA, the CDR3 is TGTGCCAGCAGCTTAGAAGTCACCTTCTCTGGAAACACCATATATTTT. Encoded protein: CASSLEVTFSGNTIYF.

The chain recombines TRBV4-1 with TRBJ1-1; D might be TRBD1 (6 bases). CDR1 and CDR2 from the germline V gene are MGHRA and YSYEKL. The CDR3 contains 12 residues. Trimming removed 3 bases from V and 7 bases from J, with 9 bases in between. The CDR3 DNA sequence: TGCGCCAGCAGCCAGGTGACAGGTGAAGCTTTCTTT. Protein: CASSQVTGEAFF.

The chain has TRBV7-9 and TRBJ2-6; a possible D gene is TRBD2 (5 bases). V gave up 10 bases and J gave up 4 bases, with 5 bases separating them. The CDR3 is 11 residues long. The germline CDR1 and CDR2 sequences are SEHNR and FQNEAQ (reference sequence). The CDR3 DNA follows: TGTGCCACGGGAGGGGCCAACGTCCTGACTTTC. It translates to CATGGANVLTF.

CDR3 sequence: CATSLDREGYEQYF. The CDR3 coding sequence is TGTGCCACCAGCCTGGACAGGGAAGGGTACGAGCAGTACTTC. The rearrangement uses TRBV15 and TRBJ2-5; TRBD1 agrees at 8 bases. With the DNA end fitting TRBJ2-7 better, the J assignment may be wrong. The CDR3 runs to 14 residues. CDR1 LNHNV and CDR2 YYDKDF come from the germline V gene (reference sequence).

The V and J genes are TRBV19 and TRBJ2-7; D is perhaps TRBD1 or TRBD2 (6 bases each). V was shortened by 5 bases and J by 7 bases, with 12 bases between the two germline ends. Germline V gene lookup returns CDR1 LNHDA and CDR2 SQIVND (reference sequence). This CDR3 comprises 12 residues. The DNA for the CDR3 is TGTGCCAGTAGTGCGGGACAACATGAGCAGTACTTC. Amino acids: CASSAGQHEQYF.

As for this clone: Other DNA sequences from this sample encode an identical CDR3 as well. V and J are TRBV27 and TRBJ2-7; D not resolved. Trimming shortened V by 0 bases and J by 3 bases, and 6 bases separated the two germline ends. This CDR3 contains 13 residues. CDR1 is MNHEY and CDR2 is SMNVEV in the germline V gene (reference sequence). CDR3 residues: CASSLSASYEQYF. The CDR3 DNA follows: TGTGCCAGCAGTTTATCCGCCAGCTACGAGCAGTACTTC.

The CDR3 region is CASSLSGGDTGELFF. CDR3 DNA sequence: TGTGCCAGCAGCTTGTCGGGGGGCGACACCGGGGAGCTGTTTTTT. This chain joins TRBV5-4 and TRBJ2-2; D is perhaps TRBD2 (7 bases). Germline V CDR1 and CDR2: SGHNT, YYREEE (reference sequence). This CDR3 contains 15 residues. Trimming cost V 1 base and J 3 bases, with 10 bases left between them.

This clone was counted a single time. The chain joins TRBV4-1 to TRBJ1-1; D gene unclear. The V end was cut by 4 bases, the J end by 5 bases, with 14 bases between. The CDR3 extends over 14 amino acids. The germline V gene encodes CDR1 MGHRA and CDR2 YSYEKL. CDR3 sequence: CASSLTDERTEAFF. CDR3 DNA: TGCGCCAGCAGCCTTACAGACGAACGGACTGAAGCTTTCTTT.

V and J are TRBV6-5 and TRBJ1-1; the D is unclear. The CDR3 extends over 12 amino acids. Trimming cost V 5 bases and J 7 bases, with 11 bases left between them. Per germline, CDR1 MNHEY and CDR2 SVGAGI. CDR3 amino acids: CASSILVGEAFF. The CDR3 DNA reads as TGTGCCAGCAGTATCCTCGTTGGTGAAGCTTTCTTT.

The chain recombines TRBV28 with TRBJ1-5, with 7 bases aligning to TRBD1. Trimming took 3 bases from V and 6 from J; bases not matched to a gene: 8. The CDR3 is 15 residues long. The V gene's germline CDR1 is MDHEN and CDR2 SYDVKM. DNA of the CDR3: TGTGCCAGCAGTTTTCAGGGGGTTCTAAGTCAGCCCCAGCATTTT. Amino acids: CASSFQGVLSQPQHF.

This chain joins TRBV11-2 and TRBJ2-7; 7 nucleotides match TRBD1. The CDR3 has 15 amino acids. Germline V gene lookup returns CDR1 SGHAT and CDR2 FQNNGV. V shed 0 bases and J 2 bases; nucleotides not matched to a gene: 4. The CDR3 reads CASSLEQGPPYEQYF. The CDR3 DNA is TGTGCCAGCAGCTTAGAACAGGGGCCGCCCTACGAGCAGTACTTC.

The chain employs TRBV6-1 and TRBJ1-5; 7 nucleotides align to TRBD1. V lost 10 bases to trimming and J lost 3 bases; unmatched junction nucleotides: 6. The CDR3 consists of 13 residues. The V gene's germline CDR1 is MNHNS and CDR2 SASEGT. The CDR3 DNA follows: TGTGCCACCTCGGGACAGATCAATCAGCCCCAGCATTTT. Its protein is CATSGQINQPQHF.

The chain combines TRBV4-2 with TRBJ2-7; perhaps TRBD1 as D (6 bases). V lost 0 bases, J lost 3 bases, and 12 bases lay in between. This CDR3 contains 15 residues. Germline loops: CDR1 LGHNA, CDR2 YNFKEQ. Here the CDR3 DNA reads TGTGCCAGCAGCCAAGAGGGGGACAACTACTACGAGCAGTACTTC. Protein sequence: CASSQEGDNYYEQYF.

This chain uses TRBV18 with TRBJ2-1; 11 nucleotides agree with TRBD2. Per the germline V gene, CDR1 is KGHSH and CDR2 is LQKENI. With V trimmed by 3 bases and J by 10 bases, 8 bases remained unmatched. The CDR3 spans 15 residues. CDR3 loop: CASSPNLAGGSEQFF. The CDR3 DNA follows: TGTGCCAGCTCACCCAATCTAGCGGGGGGAAGCGAGCAGTTCTTC.

The CDR3 here is CASSLNSDRGLLETQYF. Here the CDR3 DNA reads TGTGCCAGCAGTTTAAACTCGGACAGGGGGCTATTAGAGACCCAGTACTTC. The chain couples TRBV27 to TRBJ2-5; 11 positions match TRBD1. The CDR3 consists of 17 residues. Germline CDR1 is MNHEY and CDR2 is SMNVEV (reference sequence). After removal of 2 bases from V and 4 bases from J, the junction contained 9 bases not matched to a gene.